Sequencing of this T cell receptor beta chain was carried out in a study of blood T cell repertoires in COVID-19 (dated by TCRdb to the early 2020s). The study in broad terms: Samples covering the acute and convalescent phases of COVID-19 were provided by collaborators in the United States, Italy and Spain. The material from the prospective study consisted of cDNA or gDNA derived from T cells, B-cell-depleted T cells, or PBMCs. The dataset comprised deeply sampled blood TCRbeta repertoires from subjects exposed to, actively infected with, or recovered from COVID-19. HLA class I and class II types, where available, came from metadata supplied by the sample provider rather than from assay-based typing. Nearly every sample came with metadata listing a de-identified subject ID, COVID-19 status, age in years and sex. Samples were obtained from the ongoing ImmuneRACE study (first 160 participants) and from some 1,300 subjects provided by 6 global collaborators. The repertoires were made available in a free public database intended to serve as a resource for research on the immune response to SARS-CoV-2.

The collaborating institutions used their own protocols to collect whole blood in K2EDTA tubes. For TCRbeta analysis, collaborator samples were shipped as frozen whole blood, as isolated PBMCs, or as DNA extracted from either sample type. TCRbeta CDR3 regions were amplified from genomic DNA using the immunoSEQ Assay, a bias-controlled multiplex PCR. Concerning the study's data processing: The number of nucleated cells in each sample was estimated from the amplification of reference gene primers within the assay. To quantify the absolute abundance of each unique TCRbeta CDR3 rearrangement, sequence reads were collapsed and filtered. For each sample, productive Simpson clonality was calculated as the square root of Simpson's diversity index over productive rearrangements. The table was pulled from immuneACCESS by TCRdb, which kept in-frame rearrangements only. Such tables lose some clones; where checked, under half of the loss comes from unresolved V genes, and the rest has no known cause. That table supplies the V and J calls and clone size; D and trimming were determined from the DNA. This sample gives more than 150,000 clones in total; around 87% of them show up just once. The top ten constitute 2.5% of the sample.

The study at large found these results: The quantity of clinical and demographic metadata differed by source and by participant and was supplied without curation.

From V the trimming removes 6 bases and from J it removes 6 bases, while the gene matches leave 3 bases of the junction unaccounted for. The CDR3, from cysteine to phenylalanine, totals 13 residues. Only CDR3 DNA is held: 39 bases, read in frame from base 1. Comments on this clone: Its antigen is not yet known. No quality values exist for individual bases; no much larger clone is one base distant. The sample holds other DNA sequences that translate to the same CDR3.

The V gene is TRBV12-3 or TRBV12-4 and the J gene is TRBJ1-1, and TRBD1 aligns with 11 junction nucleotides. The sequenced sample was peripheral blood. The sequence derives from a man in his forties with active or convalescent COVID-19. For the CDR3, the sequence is CASSPGQGAEAFF. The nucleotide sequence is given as TGTGCCAGCAGCCCGGGACAGGGGGCTGAAGCTTTCTTT.